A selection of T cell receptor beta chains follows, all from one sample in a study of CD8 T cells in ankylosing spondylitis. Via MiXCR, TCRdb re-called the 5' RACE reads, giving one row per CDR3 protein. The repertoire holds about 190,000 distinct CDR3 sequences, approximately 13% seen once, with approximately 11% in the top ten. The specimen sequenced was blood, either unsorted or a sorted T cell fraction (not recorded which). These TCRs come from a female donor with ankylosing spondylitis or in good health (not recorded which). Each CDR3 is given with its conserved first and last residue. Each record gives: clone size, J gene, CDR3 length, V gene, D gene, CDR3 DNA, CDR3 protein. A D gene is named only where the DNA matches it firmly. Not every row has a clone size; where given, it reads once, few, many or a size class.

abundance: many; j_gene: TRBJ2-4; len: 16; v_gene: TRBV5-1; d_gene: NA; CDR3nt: TGCGCCAGCAGCAGAGCTAGCCCCCTAGCCAAAAACATTCAGTACTTC; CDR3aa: CASSRASPLAKNIQYF
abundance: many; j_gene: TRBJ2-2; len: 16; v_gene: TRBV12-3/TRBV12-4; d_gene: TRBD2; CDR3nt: TGTGCCAGCAGCCCTACTAGCGGGGGGAACACCGGGGAGCTGTTTTTT; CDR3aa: CASSPTSGGNTGELFF
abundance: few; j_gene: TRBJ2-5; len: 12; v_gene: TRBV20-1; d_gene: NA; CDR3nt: TGCAGTGCTAGAAGTCAGGAAGAGACCCAGTACTTC; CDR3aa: CSARSQEETQYF
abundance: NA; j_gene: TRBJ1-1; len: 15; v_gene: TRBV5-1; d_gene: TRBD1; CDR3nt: TGCGCCAGCAGCTACTCCGGGACAGGGCAAATTGAAGCTTTCTTT; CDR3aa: CASSYSGTGQIEAFF
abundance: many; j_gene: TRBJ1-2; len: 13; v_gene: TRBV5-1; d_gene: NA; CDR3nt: TGCGCCAGCAGCTCCTTGGGGGCGGATGGCTACACCTTC; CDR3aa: CASSSLGADGYTF
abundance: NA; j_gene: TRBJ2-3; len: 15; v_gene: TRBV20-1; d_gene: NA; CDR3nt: TGCAGTGCTAGAGATCGGACAGAGGGCACAGATACGCAGTATTTT; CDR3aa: CSARDRTEGTDTQYF
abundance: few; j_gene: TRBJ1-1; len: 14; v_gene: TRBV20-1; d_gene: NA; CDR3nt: TGCAGTGCTACCGTCCGGGTCTCGGTAGGTGAAGCTTTCTTT; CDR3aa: CSATVRVSVGEAFF
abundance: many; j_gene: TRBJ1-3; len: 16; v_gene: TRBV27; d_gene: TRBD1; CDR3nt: TGTGCCAGCAGTTTAAATCGACAGGGCTCCGGAAACACCATATATTTT; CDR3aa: CASSLNRQGSGNTIYF
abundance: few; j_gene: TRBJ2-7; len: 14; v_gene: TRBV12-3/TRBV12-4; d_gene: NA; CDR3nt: TGTGCCAGCAGTTTTGGGGGGGGGCTGTACGAGCAGTACTTC; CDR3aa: CASSFGGGLYEQYF
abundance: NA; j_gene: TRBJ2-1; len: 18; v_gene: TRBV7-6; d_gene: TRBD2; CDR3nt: TGTGCCAGCAGCTTTGGGTCCAAACTAGCGGAACTTTACAATGAGCAGTTCTTC; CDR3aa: CASSFGSKLAELYNEQFF
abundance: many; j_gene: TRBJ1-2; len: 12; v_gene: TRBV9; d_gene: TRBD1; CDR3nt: TGTGCCAGCAGCTCGACAGGGAATGGCTACACCTTC; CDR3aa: CASSSTGNGYTF
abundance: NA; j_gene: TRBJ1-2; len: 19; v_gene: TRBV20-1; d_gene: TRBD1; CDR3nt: TGCAGTGCCAGGAATCGACAGGGTCCCCTTGCCGGACTAAACTATGGCTACACCTTC; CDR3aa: CSARNRQGPLAGLNYGYTF
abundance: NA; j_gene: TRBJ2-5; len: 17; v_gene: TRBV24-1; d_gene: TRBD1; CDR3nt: TGTGCCACCAGTGATTTTGAACAGGGGAAGTACCAAGAGACCCAGTACTTC; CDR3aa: CATSDFEQGKYQETQYF
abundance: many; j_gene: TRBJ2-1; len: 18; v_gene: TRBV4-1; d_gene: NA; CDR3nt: TGCGCCAGCACCCTCCGGGGGAATGACGTGCCCAAATACAATGAGCAGTTCTTC; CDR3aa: CASTLRGNDVPKYNEQFF
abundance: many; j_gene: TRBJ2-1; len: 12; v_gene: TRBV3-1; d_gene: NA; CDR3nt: TGTGCCAGCAGCCAAGTGGATGCCGAGCAGTTCTTC; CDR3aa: CASSQVDAEQFF
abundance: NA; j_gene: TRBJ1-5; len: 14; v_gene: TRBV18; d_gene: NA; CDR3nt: TGTGCCAGCTCGCCACGACCTAACAATCAGCCCCAGCATTTT; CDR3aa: CASSPRPNNQPQHF
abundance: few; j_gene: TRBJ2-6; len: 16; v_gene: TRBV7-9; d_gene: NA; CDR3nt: TGTGCCAGCAGCTTAGGTGGGATCTCTGGGGCCAACGTCCTGACTTTC; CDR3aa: CASSLGGISGANVLTF
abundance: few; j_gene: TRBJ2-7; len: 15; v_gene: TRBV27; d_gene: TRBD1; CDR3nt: TGTGCCAGCAGCCGTTGGACAGGGACGGTTAGCGAGCAGTACTTC; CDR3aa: CASSRWTGTVSEQYF
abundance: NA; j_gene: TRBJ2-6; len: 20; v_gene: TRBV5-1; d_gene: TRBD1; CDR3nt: TGCGCCAGCAGCTTGTTAAGAAATTTACAGGGGTTACCTGGGGCCAACGTCCTGACTTTC; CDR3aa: CASSLLRNLQGLPGANVLTF
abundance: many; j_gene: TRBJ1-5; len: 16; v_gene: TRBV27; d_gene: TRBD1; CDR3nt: TGTGCCAGCAGGGGGACAGCTGGTCGGACCAATCAGCCCCAGCATTTT; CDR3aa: CASRGTAGRTNQPQHF
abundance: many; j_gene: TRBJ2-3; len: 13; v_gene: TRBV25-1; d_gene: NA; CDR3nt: TGTGCCAGCAGTGAAAAGGGCACAGATACGCAGTATTTT; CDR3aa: CASSEKGTDTQYF
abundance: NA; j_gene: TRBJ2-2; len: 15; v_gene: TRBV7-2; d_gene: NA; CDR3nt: TGTGCCAGCAGCTTGAACCGGGTGTCAACCGGGGAGCTGTTTTTT; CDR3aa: CASSLNRVSTGELFF
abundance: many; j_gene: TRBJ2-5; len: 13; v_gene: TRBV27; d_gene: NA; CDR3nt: TGTGCCAGCAGTCCCATGGGTCAGGGGTTACAGTACTTC; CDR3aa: CASSPMGQGLQYF
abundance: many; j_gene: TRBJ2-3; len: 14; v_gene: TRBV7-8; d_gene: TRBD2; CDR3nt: TGTGCCAGCAGCTATAGCGGGGGCACAGATACGCAGTATTTT; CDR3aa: CASSYSGGTDTQYF
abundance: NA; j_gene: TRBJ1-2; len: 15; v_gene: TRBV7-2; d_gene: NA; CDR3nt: TGTGCCAGCAGCTTAGGAGGCTTAGGGACACTCGGCTACACCTTC; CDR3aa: CASSLGGLGTLGYTF
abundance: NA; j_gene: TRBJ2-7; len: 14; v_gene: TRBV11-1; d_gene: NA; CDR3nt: TGTGCCAGCAGCAACGATATGAGGGAATACGAGCAGTACTTC; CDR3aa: CASSNDMREYEQYF
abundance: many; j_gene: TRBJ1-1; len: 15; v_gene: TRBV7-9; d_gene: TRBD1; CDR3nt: TGTGCCAGCAGCCGAGCGGACAGGGGGAACACTGAAGCTTTCTTT; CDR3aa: CASSRADRGNTEAFF
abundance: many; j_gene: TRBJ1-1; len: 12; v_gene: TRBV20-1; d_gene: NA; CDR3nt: TGCAGTGCTAGAGATCCCGGGATGTCAGCTTTCTTT; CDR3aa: CSARDPGMSAFF
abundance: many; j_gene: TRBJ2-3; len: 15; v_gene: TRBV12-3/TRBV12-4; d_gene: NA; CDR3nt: TGTGCCAGCAGTTTTCATGGTTCTAGCACAGATACGCAGTATTTT; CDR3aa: CASSFHGSSTDTQYF
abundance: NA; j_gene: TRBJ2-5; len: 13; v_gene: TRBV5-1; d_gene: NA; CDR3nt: TGCGCCAGCAGCTCGACGCGTCAAGAGACCCAGTACTTC; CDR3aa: CASSSTRQETQYF
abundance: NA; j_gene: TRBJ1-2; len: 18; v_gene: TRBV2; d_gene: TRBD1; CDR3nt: TGTGCCAGCTGTTTAGCGCAGGGACAGGGGGCCCGGTTCTATGGCTACACCTTC; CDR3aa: CASCLAQGQGARFYGYTF
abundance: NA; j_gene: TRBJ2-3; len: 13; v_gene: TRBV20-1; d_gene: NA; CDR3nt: TGCAGTGCTAGAGTCTCCGGCACAGATACGCAGTATTTT; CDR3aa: CSARVSGTDTQYF
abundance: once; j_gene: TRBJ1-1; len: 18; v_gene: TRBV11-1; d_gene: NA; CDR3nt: TGTGCCAGCAGCTTAGCTGGGGACTCCTCCCCACGGGACACTGAAGCTTTCTTT; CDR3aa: CASSLAGDSSPRDTEAFF
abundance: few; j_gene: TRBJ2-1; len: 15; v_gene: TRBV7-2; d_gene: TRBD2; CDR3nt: TGTGCCAGCAGCTTAGTGGGAGGGCCAGGCAATGAGCAGTTCTTC; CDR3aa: CASSLVGGPGNEQFF
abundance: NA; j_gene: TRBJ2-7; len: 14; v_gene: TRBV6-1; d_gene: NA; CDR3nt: TGTGCCGTGCTAGGCGGGGTGGGGACCTACGAGCAGTACTTC; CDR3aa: CAVLGGVGTYEQYF
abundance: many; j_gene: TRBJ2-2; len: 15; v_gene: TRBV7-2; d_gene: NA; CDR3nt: TGTGCCAGCAGCTTTGGCCAGGAAAACACCGGGGAGCTGTTTTTT; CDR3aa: CASSFGQENTGELFF
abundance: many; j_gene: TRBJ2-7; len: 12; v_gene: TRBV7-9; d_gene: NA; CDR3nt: TGTGCCAGCAGCATTGACACCTACGAGCAGTACTTC; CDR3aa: CASSIDTYEQYF
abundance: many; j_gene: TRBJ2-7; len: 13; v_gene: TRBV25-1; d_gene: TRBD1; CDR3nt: TGTGCCAGCAGGGGACAGGGAGGCTACGAGCAGTACTTC; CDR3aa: CASRGQGGYEQYF
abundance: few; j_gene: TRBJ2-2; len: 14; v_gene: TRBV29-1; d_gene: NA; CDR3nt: TGCAGCGTAGGGAACCCCCGTGGCACCGGGGAGCTGTTTTTT; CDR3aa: CSVGNPRGTGELFF
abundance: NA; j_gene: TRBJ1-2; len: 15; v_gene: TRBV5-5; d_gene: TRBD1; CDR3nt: TGTGCCGGCAGAACGGACAGGGTGTTTAACTATGGCTACACCTTC; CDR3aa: CAGRTDRVFNYGYTF
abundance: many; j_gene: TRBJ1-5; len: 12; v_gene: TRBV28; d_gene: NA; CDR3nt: TGTGCCAGCAGAACGAGGGTTCAGCCCCAGCATTTT; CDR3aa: CASRTRVQPQHF
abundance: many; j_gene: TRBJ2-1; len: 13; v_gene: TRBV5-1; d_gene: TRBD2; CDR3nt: TGCGCCAGCAGGCCGATACTAGCGAATGAGCAGTTCTTC; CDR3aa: CASRPILANEQFF
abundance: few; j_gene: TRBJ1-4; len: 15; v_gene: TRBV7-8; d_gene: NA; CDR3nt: TGTGCCAGCAGCCGAGCAGGGGTGGGGAATGAAAAACTGTTTTTT; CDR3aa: CASSRAGVGNEKLFF
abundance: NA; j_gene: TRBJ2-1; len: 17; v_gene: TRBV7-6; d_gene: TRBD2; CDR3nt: TGTGCCAGCAGCTTAGCGGCTAGCGGGAGCGCCTACAATGAGCAGTTCTTC; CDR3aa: CASSLAASGSAYNEQFF
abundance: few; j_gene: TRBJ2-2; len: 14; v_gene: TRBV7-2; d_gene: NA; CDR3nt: TGTGCCAGCAGCTTAGGGGCCGCTCGGGAGGAGCTGTTTTTT; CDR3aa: CASSLGAAREELFF
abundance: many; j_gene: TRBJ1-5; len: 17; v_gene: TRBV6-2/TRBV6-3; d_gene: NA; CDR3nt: TGTGCCAGCAGTTACGGGCCCCCACTGGCAGTGAATCAGCCCCAGCATTTT; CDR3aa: CASSYGPPLAVNQPQHF